This TCR beta chain was recorded in a study of cytomegalovirus exposure and HLA in healthy donors. Study-level results: Compared with the roughly 700-donor mean, an Asian-associated ancestry cluster reportedly had fewer N-insertions, according to a later analysis.

As regards this clone: What it recognizes is unknown.

This CDR3 comprises 14 residues. Trimming cost V 4 bases and J 7 bases, with 17 bases left between them. Germline V gene data show CDR1 as SGHRS and CDR2 as YFSETQ. 13 Jbeta primers and 60 Vbeta primers were used for the PCR. Methods used by the authors: Tens of millions of unique TCR beta chains, roughly 11 million of them shared, were counted by a later analysis. The data were produced by immunoSEQ multiplex PCR, yet TCRdb's version contains in-frame clones alone and is incomplete. That table furnishes V, J and clone size, whereas the DNA furnished D and trimming. The profile shows 150,000 to 200,000 clones, approximately 79% of them singletons.

The chain has TRBV5-1 and TRBJ1-1; perhaps TRBD1 as D (6 bases). The sequence was collected from a man aged 40-49 years in good health and CMV-seronegative. The sample taken for sequencing was PBMCs. This CDR3 reads CASSDRRGGDEAFF. CDR3 nucleotide sequence: TGCGCCAGCAGCGACAGGCGGGGGGGTGATGAAGCTTTCTTT. The full variable domain, in which reference TRBV5-1 and TRBJ1-1 provide the parts outside the CDR3, is KAGVTQTPRYLIKTRGQQVTLSCSPISGHRSVSWYQQTPGQGLQFLFEYFSETQRNKGNFPGRFSGRQFSNSRSEMNVSTLELGDSALYLCASSDRRGGDEAFFGQGTRLTVV.